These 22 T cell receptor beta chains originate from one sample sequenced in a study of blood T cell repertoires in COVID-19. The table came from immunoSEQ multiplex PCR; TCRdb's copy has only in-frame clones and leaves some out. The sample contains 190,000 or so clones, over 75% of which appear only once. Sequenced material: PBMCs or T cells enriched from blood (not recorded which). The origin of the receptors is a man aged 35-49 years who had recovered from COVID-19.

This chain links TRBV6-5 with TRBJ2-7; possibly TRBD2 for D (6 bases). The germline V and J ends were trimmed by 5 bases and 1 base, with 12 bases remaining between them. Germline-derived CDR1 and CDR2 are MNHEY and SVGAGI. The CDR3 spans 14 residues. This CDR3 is CASSLDGGSYEQYF. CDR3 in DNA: TGTGCCAGCAGTCTCGACGGGGGATCCTACGAGCAGTACTTC.

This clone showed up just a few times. The CDR3 protein is CASSLSRTAPYEQYF. The CDR3 nucleotides are TGTGCCAGCAGCTTGTCCAGGACAGCCCCTTACGAGCAGTACTTC. The chain links TRBV7-9 to TRBJ2-7; D perhaps matches TRBD1 (6 bases). Trimming cost V 3 bases and J 4 bases, with 16 bases left between them. In germline, CDR1 is SEHNR, CDR2 FQNEAQ (reference sequence). CDR3 length: 15 amino acids. Full variable domain (remainder filled in from reference TRBV7-9 and TRBJ2-7): DTGVSQNPRHKITKRGQNVTFRCDPISEHNRLYWYRQTLGQGPEFLTYFQNEAQLEKSRLLSDRFSAERPKGSFSTLEIQRTEQGDSAMYLCASSLSRTAPYEQYFGPGTRLTVT.

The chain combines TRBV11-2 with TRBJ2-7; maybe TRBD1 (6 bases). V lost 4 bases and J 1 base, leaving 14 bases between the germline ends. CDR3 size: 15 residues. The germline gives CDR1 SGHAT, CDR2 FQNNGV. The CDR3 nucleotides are TGTGCCAGCAGCTCCCGAGGGGGAGTTTCCTACGAGCAGTACTTC. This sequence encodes CASSSRGGVSYEQYF.

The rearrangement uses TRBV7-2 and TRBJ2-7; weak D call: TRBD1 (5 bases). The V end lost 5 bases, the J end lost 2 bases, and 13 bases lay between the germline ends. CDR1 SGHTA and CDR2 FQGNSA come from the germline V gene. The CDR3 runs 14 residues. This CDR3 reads CASSPGHTPYEQYF. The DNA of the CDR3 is TGTGCCAGCAGCCCAGGACATACTCCCTACGAGCAGTACTTC.

CDR3 region: CASRGQDQETQYF. CDR3 nucleotide sequence: TGTGCCAGTAGGGGACAGGATCAAGAGACCCAGTACTTC. This sequence joins TRBV19 and TRBJ2-5; 8 bases map to TRBD1. Germline CDR1 and CDR2: LNHDA and SQIVND (reference sequence). This CDR3 is built from 13 residues. Germline trimming cut 6 bases from V and 2 bases from J; bases unmatched to any gene: 2.

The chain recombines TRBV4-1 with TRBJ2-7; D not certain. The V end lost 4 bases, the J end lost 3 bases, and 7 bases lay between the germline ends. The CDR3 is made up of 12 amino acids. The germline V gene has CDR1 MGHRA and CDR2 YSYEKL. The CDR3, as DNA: TGCGCCAGCAGCCGAGGCGTCTACGAGCAGTACTTC. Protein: CASSRGVYEQYF.

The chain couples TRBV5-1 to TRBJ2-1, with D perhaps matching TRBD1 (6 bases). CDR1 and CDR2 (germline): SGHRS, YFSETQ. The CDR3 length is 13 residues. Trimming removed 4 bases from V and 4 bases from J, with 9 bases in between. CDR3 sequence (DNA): TGCGCCAGCAGCCCAGGACAGTACAATGAGCAGTTCTTC. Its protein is CASSPGQYNEQFF.

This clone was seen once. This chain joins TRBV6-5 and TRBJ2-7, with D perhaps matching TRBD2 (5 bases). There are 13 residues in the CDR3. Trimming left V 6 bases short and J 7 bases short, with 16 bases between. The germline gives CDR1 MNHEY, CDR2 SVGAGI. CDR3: CASRRTAGGEQYF. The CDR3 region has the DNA TGTGCCAGCAGACGGACGGCCGGAGGAGAGCAGTACTTC.

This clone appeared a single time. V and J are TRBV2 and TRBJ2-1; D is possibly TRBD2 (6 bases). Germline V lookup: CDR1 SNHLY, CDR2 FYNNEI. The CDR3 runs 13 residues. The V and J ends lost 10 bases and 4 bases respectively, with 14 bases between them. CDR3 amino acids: CATSSAGYNEQFF. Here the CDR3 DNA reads TGTGCCACCTCCTCGGCGGGATACAATGAGCAGTTCTTC. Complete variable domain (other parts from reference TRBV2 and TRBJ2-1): EPEVTQTPSHQVTQMGQEVILRCVPISNHLYFYWYRQILGQKVEFLVSFYNNEISEKSEIFDDQFSVERPDGSNFTLKIRSTKLEDSAMYFCATSSAGYNEQFFGPGTRLTVL.

This chain's CDR3 is CASSNGYEQFF. DNA for the CDR3: TGTGCCAGCAGCAACGGGTATGAGCAGTTCTTC. The chain combines TRBV7-6 with TRBJ2-1; D remains ambiguous. V lost 5 bases and J lost 8, with 7 bases in between. CDR3 length: 11 residues. CDR1 is SGHVS and CDR2 is FNYEAQ in the germline V gene.

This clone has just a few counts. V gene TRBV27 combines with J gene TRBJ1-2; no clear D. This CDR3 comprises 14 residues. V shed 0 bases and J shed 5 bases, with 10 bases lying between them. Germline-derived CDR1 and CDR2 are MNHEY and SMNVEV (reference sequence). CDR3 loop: CASSLSRPVYGYTF. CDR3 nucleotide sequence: TGTGCCAGCAGTTTATCGAGGCCAGTATATGGCTACACCTTC.

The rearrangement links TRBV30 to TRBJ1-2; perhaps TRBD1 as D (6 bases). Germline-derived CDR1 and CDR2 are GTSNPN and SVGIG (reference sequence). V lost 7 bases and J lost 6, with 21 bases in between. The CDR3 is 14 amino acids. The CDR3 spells CASLLFGTQNGYTF. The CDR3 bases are TGTGCCTCGCTTCTATTCGGGACACAGAATGGCTACACCTTC.

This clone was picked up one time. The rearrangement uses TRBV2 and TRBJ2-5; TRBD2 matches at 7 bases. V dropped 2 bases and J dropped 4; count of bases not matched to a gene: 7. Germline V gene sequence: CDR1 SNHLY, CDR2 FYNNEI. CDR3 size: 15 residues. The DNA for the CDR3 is TGTGCCAGCAGTGAAAGTTTAGGACTAGGAGAGACCCAGTACTTC. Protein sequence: CASSESLGLGETQYF. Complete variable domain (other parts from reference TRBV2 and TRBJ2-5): EPEVTQTPSHQVTQMGQEVILRCVPISNHLYFYWYRQILGQKVEFLVSFYNNEISEKSEIFDDQFSVERPDGSNFTLKIRSTKLEDSAMYFCASSESLGLGETQYFGPGTRLLVL.

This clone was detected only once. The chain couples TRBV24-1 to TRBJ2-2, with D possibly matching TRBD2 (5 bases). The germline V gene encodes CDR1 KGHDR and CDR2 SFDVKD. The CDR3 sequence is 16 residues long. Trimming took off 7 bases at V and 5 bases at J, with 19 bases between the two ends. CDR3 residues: CATSHGRLALTGELFF. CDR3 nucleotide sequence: TGTGCCACCAGCCACGGGCGGCTAGCCCTAACCGGGGAGCTGTTTTTT.

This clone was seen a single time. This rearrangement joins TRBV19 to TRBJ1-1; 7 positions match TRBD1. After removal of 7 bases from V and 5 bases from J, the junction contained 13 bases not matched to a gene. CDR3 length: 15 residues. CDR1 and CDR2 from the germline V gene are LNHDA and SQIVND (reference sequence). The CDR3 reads CASNQGGRSGTEAFF. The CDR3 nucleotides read TGTGCCAGTAACCAGGGGGGCAGATCGGGGACTGAAGCTTTCTTT.

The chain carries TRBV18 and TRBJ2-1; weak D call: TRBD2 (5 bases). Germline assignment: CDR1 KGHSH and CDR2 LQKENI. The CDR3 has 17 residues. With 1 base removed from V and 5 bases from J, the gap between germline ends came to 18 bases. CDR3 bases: TGTGCCAGCTCACCACAGTCTAGCTCCCGAGTACACAATGAGCAGTTCTTC. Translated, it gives CASSPQSSSRVHNEQFF.

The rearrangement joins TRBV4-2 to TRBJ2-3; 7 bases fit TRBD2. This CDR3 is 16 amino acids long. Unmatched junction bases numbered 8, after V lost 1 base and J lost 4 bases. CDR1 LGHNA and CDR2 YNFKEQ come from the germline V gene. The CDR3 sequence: CASSQVAAGASDTQYF. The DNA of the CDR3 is TGTGCCAGCAGCCAAGTAGCGGCGGGAGCTTCAGATACGCAGTATTTT.

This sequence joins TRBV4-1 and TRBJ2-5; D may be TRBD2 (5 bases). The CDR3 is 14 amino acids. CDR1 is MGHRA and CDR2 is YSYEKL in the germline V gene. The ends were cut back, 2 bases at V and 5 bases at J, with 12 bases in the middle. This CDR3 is CASSQLRGPETQYF. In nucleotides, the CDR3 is TGCGCCAGCAGCCAATTAAGAGGGCCGGAGACCCAGTACTTC.

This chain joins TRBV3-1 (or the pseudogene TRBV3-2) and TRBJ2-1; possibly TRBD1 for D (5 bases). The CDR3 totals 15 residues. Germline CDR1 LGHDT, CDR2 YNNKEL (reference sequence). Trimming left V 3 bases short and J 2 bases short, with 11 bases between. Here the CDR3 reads CASSQAEGAYNEQFF. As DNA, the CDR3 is TGTGCCAGCAGCCAGGCGGAAGGGGCCTACAATGAGCAGTTCTTC.

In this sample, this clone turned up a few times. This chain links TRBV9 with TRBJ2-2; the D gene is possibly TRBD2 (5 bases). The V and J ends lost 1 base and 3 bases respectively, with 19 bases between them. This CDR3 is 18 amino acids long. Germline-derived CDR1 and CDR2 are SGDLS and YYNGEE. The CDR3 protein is CASSVMGGRDRDTGELFF. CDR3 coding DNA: TGTGCCAGCAGCGTAATGGGTGGACGGGATCGAGACACCGGGGAGCTGTTTTTT.

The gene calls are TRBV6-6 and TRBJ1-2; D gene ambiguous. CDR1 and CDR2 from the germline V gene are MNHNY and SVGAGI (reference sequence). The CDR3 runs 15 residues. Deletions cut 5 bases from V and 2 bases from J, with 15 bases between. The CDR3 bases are TGTGCCAGCAGTACCGGAGGACGAGGAAACTATGGCTACACCTTC. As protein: CASSTGGRGNYGYTF.

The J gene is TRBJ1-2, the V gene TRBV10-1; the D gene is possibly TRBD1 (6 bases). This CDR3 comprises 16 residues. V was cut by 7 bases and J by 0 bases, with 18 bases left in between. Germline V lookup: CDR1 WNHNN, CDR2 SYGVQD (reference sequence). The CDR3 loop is CASKSDRRPPNYGYTF. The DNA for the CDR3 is TGCGCCAGCAAAAGCGACAGGCGCCCCCCTAACTATGGCTACACCTTC.